These 4 T cell receptor beta chains share one sample of origin, sequenced in a study of PD-1 blockade in classical Hodgkin lymphoma. Brentuximab vedotin exposure varied among the patients, all of whom had relapsed after autologous stem cell transplantation. Libraries were prepared by immunoSEQ multiplex PCR; TCRdb keeps only in-frame clonotypes and omits some of them. Seen here are 35,000 to 45,000 clones, over 65% observed once, and the top ten hold 2.5% to 3%. Sequenced here: peripheral blood mononuclear cells (PBMCs), sampled before the second cycle of nivolumab. These receptors were collected from a human donor with classical Hodgkin lymphoma.

The chain has TRBV19 and TRBJ1-4; D gene unclear. V lost 3 bases to trimming and J lost 4 bases, with 9 bases between them. Germline V lookup: CDR1 LNHDA, CDR2 SQIVND (reference sequence). There are 14 residues in the CDR3. CDR3 bases: TGTGCCAGTAGTATGTCGTCCCTTAATGAAAAACTGTTTTTT. Amino acid sequence: CASSMSSLNEKLFF.

The genes are TRBV10-3 and TRBJ1-2, with TRBD1 matching over 8 bases. V was clipped by 8 bases and J by 2 bases; unmatched bases: 13. CDR1 ENHRY and CDR2 SYGVKD come from the germline V gene. This CDR3 spans 16 amino acids. CDR3 residues: CAIPLMDRDSNYGYTF. The CDR3 DNA sequence: TGTGCCATCCCTCTAATGGACAGGGACTCGAACTATGGCTACACCTTC.

The chain links TRBV6-5 to TRBJ2-6; perhaps TRBD1 as D (5 bases). The CDR3 sequence is 14 residues long. V was pared by 4 bases and J by 4 bases, with 8 bases between. CDR1 MNHEY and CDR2 SVGAGI come from the germline V gene. CDR3 amino acids: CASSSQVGANVLTF. CDR3 DNA sequence: TGTGCCAGCAGTTCACAGGTGGGGGCCAACGTCCTGACTTTC.

The chain is built from TRBV5-4 and TRBJ1-1, with 8 bases identical to TRBD1. The junction had 3 bases not matched to a gene; V was cut back by 1 base and J by 1 base. The germline V gene has CDR1 SGHNT and CDR2 YYREEE (reference sequence). The CDR3 has 15 residues. The CDR3 here is CASSLPGGENTEAFF. The CDR3 nucleotides read TGTGCCAGCAGCTTGCCAGGGGGCGAGAACACTGAAGCTTTCTTT.